This T cell receptor (beta chain) was identified during a study of blood T cell repertoires in COVID-19. Study information: Researchers got acute and convalescent COVID-19 samples from the United States, Italy and Spain. Nucleic acid was either cDNA or gDNA, and it came from T cells, B-cell-depleted T cells, or PBMCs.

The Seattle site enrolled patients during active infection and followed them longitudinally. As processed by the authors: Reference gene primer amplification yielded estimated nucleated cell counts. TCRdb's copy holds only in-frame clones and misses some; the assay was immunoSEQ multiplex PCR. V, J and clone size reflect that table, while D and trimming were determined from the DNA. The top ten hold approximately 0.5% of the sample, which has under 200,000 clones, about 88% seen once. The TCR sequence derives from a man between 60 and 70 years old with COVID-19, enrolled during active disease. The sample taken for sequencing was peripheral blood.

CDR3 sequence: CATSEPNTGSTNEKLFF. DNA of the CDR3: TGTGCCACCAGTGAGCCTAACACGGGGTCAACTAATGAAAAACTGTTTTTT. This chain links TRBV24-1 with TRBJ1-4; no firm D call. Germline V gene data show CDR1 as KGHDR and CDR2 as SFDVKD. V was trimmed by 4 bases and J by 0 bases, leaving 14 bases between them. This CDR3 spans 17 amino acids.